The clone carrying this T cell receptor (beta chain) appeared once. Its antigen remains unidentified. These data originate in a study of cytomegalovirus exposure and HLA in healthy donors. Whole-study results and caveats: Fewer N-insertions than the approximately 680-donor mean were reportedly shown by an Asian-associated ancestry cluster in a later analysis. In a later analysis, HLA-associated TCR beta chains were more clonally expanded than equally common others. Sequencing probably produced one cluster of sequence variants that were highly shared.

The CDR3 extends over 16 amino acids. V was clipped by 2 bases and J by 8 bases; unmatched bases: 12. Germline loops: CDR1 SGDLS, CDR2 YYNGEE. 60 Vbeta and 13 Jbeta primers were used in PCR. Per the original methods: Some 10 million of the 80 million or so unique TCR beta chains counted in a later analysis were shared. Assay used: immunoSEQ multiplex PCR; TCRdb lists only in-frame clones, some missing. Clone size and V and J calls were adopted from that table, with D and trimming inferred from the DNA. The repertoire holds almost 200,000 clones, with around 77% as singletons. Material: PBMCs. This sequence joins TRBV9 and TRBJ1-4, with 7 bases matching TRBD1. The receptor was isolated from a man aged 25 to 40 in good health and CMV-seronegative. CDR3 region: CASSVTGQGVLEKLFF. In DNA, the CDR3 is TGTGCCAGCAGCGTGACAGGGCAGGGTGTCTTGGAAAAACTGTTTTTT.